A selection of T cell receptor beta chains follows, all from one sample in a study of blood T cells in healthy people across ages. TCRdb itself ran the 5' RACE reads through MiXCR, one entry per CDR3 protein. The data show roughly 800,000 distinct CDR3 sequences, roughly 60% seen once. Sequencing was performed on blood. The receptors were sampled from a man aged 25 to 40 in good health. CDR3s include the opening cysteine and the closing phenylalanine or tryptophan. Fields, in order: CDR3 DNA, CDR3 protein, D gene, clone size, J gene, V gene. The D gene is left open where the match is weak. Size tells how often a clone was seen (once, few, many) or the class of an expanded clone, and some rows leave it out.

DNA: TGTGCCAGCAGCAGAGATAGCGGGGGAAAAACAGATACGCAGTATTTT
CDR3: CASSRDSGGKTDTQYF
D: TRBD2
size: .
J: TRBJ2-3
V: TRBV7-2

DNA: TGCAGCGTAGGGACAGGGGTTGGCTACACCTTC
CDR3: CSVGTGVGYTF
D: TRBD1
size: few
J: TRBJ1-2
V: TRBV29-1

DNA: TGTGCCAGCAGGCCGCGGGAAGAGTTGGGAGGCTACACCTTC
CDR3: CASRPREELGGYTF
D: .
size: .
J: TRBJ1-2
V: TRBV5-5

DNA: TGCAGTGTGCATGGCGGTAGACCAACCGTCGGCTACGAGCAGTACTTC
CDR3: CSVHGGRPTVGYEQYF
D: .
size: .
J: TRBJ2-7
V: TRBV20-1

DNA: TGCAGTGCTAGAAAGGGACAGGGACCCCTGAACTATGGCTACACCTTC
CDR3: CSARKGQGPLNYGYTF
D: TRBD1
size: .
J: TRBJ1-2
V: TRBV20-1

DNA: .
CDR3: CASSSSGGETDTQYF
D: .
size: .
J: TRBJ2-3
V: TRBV12-3/TRBV12-4

DNA: TGTGCCAGCAGCGTCCGGGGAGGCAATTCACCCCTCCACTTT
CDR3: CASSVRGGNSPLHF
D: .
size: .
J: TRBJ1-6
V: TRBV9

DNA: TGTGCCAGCAGTTACGCGGGGAATAATTCACCCCTCCACTTT
CDR3: CASSYAGNNSPLHF
D: .
size: .
J: TRBJ1-6
V: TRBV6-5

DNA: TGTGCCAGCAGTTTACTCGCGGGAGGGCCTGGGGAGCAGTACTTC
CDR3: CASSLLAGGPGEQYF
D: TRBD2
size: .
J: TRBJ2-5
V: TRBV12-3/TRBV12-4

DNA: TGTGCCAGCAGTTTCAGAGTGACCGGAGATACGCAGTATTTT
CDR3: CASSFRVTGDTQYF
D: .
size: many
J: TRBJ2-3
V: TRBV12-3/TRBV12-4

DNA: TGTGCCAGCAGCCAAGGACAGGATGAAAAACTGTTTTTT
CDR3: CASSQGQDEKLFF
D: .
size: .
J: TRBJ1-4
V: TRBV3-1

DNA: TGTGCCAGCAGCCAAAATTTGGGGACAGGCTTTGGCTACACCTTC
CDR3: CASSQNLGTGFGYTF
D: TRBD1
size: few
J: TRBJ1-2
V: TRBV3-1

DNA: TGTGCCAGCAGCTTACGACAGGGGGACGAGCAGTACTTC
CDR3: CASSLRQGDEQYF
D: TRBD1
size: few
J: TRBJ2-7
V: TRBV7-2

DNA: TGCGCCAGCAGCATCCAAGCGGGAGGATCGACAGAGACCCAGTACTTC
CDR3: CASSIQAGGSTETQYF
D: TRBD2
size: .
J: TRBJ2-5
V: TRBV5-1

DNA: TGCGCCAGCAGCTTGGCAGGCTTCACTGGGGCCAACGTCCTGACTTTC
CDR3: CASSLAGFTGANVLTF
D: .
size: .
J: TRBJ2-6
V: TRBV5-1

DNA: TGTGCCAGCGGAAGCATTGGGACTAGTGGATACAATGAGCAGTTCTTC
CDR3: CASGSIGTSGYNEQFF
D: TRBD2
size: .
J: TRBJ2-1
V: TRBV6-2/TRBV6-3

DNA: TGTGCCAGCAGCTTCCCCATCCAGATAGAGACCCAGTACTTC
CDR3: CASSFPIQIETQYF
D: .
size: few
J: TRBJ2-5
V: TRBV7-2

DNA: TGTGCCAGCAGCCCCTGGACTAACGGGGGGGCGGAGCAGTTCTTC
CDR3: CASSPWTNGGAEQFF
D: TRBD2
size: .
J: TRBJ2-1
V: TRBV7-2

DNA: TGTGCCAGCAGCTTAAGGGGTGTTGGGACCCAGTCCTTC
CDR3: CASSLRGVGTQSF
D: .
size: .
J: TRBJ2-5
V: TRBV11-2

DNA: TGTGCCAGCAGCCCCGTTGAGCGGACCTACAATGAGCAGTTCTTC
CDR3: CASSPVERTYNEQFF
D: .
size: .
J: TRBJ2-1
V: TRBV7-9

DNA: TGCAGCGCCCACAAAGGACTGACGAACACTGAAGCTTTCTTT
CDR3: CSAHKGLTNTEAFF
D: .
size: .
J: TRBJ1-1
V: TRBV29-1

DNA: TGTGCCAGCAGCCAAGGGACAGAAACCTCGGCGGGCTACGAGCAGTACTTC
CDR3: CASSQGTETSAGYEQYF
D: .
size: .
J: TRBJ2-7
V: TRBV4-2

DNA: TGCGCCAGCAGCCAAACCACAGGGAACTATGGCTACACCTTC
CDR3: CASSQTTGNYGYTF
D: .
size: .
J: TRBJ1-2
V: TRBV4-3

DNA: TGTGCCTGGACCGGGGACAGGGCCAACTATGGCTACACCTTC
CDR3: CAWTGDRANYGYTF
D: TRBD1
size: .
J: TRBJ1-2
V: TRBV30

DNA: TGTGCCAGCAGCGTCTCCCGGGACGTCTCCTACGAGCAGTACTTC
CDR3: CASSVSRDVSYEQYF
D: .
size: few
J: TRBJ2-7
V: TRBV3-1

DNA: TGCAGCGTTGGTGGCATGAACACTGAAGCTTTCTTT
CDR3: CSVGGMNTEAFF
D: .
size: few
J: TRBJ1-1
V: TRBV29-1

DNA: TGCAGCGTTGTGTGGAGCCAAGAGACCCAGTACTTC
CDR3: CSVVWSQETQYF
D: .
size: .
J: TRBJ2-5
V: TRBV29-1

DNA: TGTGCCAGCAGCCAAGATCTTGGAGAGGAGACCCAGTACTTC
CDR3: CASSQDLGEETQYF
D: .
size: .
J: TRBJ2-5
V: TRBV4-2

DNA: TGCGCCAGCTCCTCTCAGGGGGGCAGGAATGAGCAGTTCTTC
CDR3: CASSSQGGRNEQFF
D: .
size: .
J: TRBJ2-1
V: TRBV5-1

DNA: TGTGCCAGCAGCTTACGGACATTTGAAGCTTTCTTT
CDR3: CASSLRTFEAFF
D: .
size: .
J: TRBJ1-1
V: TRBV7-2

DNA: TGCAGTGCTGTTCCGGGACAGGTAGTTTCGGGAGCTTTCTTT
CDR3: CSAVPGQVVSGAFF
D: TRBD1
size: .
J: TRBJ1-1
V: TRBV20-1

DNA: TGTGCCAGCAGCTTAGGCATCGCCCAGGAGCAGTACTTC
CDR3: CASSLGIAQEQYF
D: .
size: .
J: TRBJ2-5
V: TRBV11-3